These 3 T cell receptor beta chains were sequenced from one sample in a study of neurological immune-mediated disorders. TCRdb fed the 5' RACE reads into MiXCR, producing one record per CDR3 protein. The data contain about 50,000 distinct CDR3 sequences, roughly 15% of them singletons. Sequenced material: PBMCs. The origin of the receptors is a man aged 55 to 70 in good health.

The table lists this clonotype with many counts. The chain combines TRBV29-1 with TRBJ2-7; D not resolved. Trimming removed 4 bases at V and 3 bases at J, with 7 bases between. This CDR3 is built from 11 residues. Germline assignment: CDR1 SQVTM and CDR2 ANQGSEA. In nucleotides, the CDR3 is TGCAGCGTTGGTAGGAACTACGAGCAGTACTTC. It codes for CSVGRNYEQYF.

This clonotype occurred many times. The chain joins TRBV7-9 to TRBJ2-3; 9 bases align to TRBD1. The junction had 4 bases not matched to a gene; V was cut back by 4 bases and J by 2 bases. The germline CDR1 and CDR2 sequences are SEHNR and FQNEAQ (reference sequence). This CDR3 contains 15 residues. The CDR3, as DNA: TGTGCCAGCAGCTCACAGGGGGCTAACACAGATACGCAGTATTTT. Its translation is CASSSQGANTDTQYF. Combining the CDR3 with reference TRBV7-9 and TRBJ2-3 gives the whole variable domain DTGVSQNPRHKITKRGQNVTFRCDPISEHNRLYWYRQTLGQGPEFLTYFQNEAQLEKSRLLSDRFSAERPKGSFSTLEIQRTEQGDSAMYLCASSSQGANTDTQYFGPGTRLTVL.

This clonotype appeared many times. The CDR3 bases are TGCGCCAGCAGCCAGGACGACAGGGAGGCTTCACCCCTCCACTTT. Translated: CASSQDDREASPLHF. This chain joins TRBV4-1 and TRBJ1-6; the match to TRBD1 covers 7 bases. The germline V gene encodes CDR1 MGHRA and CDR2 YSYEKL. The CDR3 has 15 residues. Losses at the gene ends were 3 bases for V and 9 bases for J; bases not matched to a gene: 8.